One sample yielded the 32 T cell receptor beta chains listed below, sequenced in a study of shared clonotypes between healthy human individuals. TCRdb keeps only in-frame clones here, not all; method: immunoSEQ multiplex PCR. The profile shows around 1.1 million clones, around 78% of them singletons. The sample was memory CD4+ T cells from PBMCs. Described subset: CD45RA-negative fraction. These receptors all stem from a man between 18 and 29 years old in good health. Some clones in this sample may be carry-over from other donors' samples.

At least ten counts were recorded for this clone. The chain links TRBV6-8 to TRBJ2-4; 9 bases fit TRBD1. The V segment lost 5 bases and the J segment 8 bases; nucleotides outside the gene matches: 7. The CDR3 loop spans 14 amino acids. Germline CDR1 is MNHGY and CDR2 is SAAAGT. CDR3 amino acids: CASSARQGEYIQYF. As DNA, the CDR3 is TGTGCCAGCAGTGCCAGACAGGGGGAGTACATTCAGTACTTC.

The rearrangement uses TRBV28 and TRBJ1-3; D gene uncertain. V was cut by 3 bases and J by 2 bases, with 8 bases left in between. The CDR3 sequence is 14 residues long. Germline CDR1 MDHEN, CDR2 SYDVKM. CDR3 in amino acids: CASSFGRAGNTIYF. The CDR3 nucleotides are TGTGCCAGCAGTTTTGGGAGGGCTGGAAACACCATATATTTT.

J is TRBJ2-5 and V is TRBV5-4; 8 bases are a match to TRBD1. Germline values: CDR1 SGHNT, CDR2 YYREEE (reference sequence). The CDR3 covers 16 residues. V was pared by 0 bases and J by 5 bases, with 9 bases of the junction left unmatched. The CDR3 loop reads CASSLAGRGRPETQYF. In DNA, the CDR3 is TGTGCCAGCAGCTTGGCGGGCAGGGGGCGTCCTGAGACCCAGTACTTC. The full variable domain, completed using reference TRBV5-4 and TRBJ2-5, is ETGVTQSPTHLIKTRGQQVTLRCSSQSGHNTVSWYQQALGQGPQFIFQYYREEENGRGNFPPRFSGLQFPNYSSELNVNALELDDSALYLCASSLAGRGRPETQYFGPGTRLLVL.

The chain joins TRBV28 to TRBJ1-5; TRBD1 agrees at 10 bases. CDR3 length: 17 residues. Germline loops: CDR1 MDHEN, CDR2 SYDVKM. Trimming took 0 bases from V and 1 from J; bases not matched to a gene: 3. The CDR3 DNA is TGTGCCAGCAGTTTATGGAGGACAGGGGGGAGCAATCAGCCCCAGCATTTT. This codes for CASSLWRTGGSNQPQHF.

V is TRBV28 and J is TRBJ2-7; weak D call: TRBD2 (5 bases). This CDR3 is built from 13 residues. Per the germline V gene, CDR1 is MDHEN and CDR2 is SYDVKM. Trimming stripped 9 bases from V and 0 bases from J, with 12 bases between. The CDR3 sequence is CASSVPVSYEQYF. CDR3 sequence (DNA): TGTGCCAGTAGCGTCCCCGTCTCCTACGAGCAGTACTTC. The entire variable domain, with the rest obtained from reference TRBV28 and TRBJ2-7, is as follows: DVKVTQSSRYLVKRTGEKVFLECVQDMDHENMFWYRQDPGLGLRLIYFSYDVKMKEKGDIPEGYSVSREKKERFSLILESASTNQTSMYLCASSVPVSYEQYFGPGTRLTVT.

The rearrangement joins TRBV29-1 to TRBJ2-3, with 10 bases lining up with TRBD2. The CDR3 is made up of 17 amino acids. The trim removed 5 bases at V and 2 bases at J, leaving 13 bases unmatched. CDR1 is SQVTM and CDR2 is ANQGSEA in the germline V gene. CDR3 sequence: CSVFKTLAGVHTDTQYF. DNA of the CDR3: TGCAGCGTTTTCAAAACCCTAGCGGGGGTGCACACAGATACGCAGTATTTT.

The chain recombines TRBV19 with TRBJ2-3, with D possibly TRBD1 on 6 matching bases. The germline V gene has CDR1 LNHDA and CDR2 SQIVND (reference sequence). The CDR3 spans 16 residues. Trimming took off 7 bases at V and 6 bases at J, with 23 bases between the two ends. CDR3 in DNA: TGTGCCAGTACCGAGACCCAGGGGTCATTTTTGGATACGCAGTATTTT. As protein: CASTETQGSFLDTQYF. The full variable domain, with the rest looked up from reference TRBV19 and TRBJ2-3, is DGGITQSPKYLFRKEGQNVTLSCEQNLNHDAMYWYRQDPGQGLRLIYYSQIVNDFQKGDIAEGYSVSREKKESFPLTVTSAQKNPTAFYLCASTETQGSFLDTQYFGPGTRLTVL.

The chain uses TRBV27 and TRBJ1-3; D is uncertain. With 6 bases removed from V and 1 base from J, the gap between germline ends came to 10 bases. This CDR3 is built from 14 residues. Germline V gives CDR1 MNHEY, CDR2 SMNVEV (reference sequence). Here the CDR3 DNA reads TGTGCCAGCAGAAGGGAGGCATCTGGAAACACCATATATTTT. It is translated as CASRREASGNTIYF.

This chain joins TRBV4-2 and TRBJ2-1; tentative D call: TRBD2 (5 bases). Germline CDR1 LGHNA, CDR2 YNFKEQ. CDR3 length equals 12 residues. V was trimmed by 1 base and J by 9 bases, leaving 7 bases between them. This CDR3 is CASSQGGVEQFF. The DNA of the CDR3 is TGTGCCAGCAGCCAAGGGGGAGTTGAGCAGTTCTTC.

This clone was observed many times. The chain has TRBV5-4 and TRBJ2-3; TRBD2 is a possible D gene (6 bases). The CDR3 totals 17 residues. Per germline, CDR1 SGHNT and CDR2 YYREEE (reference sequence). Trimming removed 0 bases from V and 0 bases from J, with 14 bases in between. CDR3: CASSLVAVATSTDTQYF. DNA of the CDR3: TGTGCCAGCAGCTTGGTAGCGGTGGCGACTAGCACAGATACGCAGTATTTT.

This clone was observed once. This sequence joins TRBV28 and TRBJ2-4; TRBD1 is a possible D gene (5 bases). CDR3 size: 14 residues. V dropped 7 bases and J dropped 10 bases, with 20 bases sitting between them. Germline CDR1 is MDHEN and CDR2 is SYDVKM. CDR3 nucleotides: TGTGCCAGCAACTCCCCCGGACACCTGGTGATTCAGTACTTC. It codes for CASNSPGHLVIQYF.

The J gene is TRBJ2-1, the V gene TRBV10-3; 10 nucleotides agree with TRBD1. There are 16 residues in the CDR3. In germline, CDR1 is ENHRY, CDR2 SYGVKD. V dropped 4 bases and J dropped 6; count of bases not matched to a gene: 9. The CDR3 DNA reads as TGTGCCATCAGTGGGGTAAGGACAGGGGGGAGCAATGAGCAGTTCTTC. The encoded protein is CAISGVRTGGSNEQFF.

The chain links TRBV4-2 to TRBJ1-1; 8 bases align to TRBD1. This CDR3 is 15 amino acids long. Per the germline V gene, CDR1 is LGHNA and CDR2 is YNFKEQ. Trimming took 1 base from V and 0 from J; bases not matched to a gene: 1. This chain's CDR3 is CASSQAGQVNTEAFF. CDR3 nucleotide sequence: TGTGCCAGCAGCCAAGCGGGACAGGTGAACACTGAAGCTTTCTTT.

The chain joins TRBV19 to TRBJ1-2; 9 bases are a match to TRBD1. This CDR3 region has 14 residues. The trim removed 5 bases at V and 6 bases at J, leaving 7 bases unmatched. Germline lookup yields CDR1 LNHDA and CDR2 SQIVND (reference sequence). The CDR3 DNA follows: TGTGCCAGTAGTTCCGGGACAGGGTCAAATGGCTACACCTTC. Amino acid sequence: CASSSGTGSNGYTF.

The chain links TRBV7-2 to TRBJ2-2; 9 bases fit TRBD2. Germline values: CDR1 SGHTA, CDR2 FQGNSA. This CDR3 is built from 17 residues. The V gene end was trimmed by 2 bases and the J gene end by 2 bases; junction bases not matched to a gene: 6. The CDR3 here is CASSLLSSGTNTGELFF. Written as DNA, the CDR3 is TGTGCCAGCAGCTTACTTTCTAGCGGGACAAACACCGGGGAGCTGTTTTTT.

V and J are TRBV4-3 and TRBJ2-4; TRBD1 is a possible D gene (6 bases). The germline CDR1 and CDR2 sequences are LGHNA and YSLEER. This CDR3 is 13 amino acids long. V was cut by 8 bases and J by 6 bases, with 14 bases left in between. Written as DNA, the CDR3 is TGCGCCAGCGCAGAGGGGGTGAGAAACATTCAGTACTTC. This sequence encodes CASAEGVRNIQYF.

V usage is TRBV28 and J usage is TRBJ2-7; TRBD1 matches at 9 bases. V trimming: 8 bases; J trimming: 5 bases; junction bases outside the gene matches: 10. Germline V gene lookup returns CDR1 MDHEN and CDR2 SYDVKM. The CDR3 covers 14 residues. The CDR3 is CASAQGDRVHEQYF. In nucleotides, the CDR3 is TGTGCCAGCGCCCAAGGGGACAGGGTCCACGAGCAGTACTTC. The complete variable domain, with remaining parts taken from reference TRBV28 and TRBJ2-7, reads DVKVTQSSRYLVKRTGEKVFLECVQDMDHENMFWYRQDPGLGLRLIYFSYDVKMKEKGDIPEGYSVSREKKERFSLILESASTNQTSMYLCASAQGDRVHEQYFGPGTRLTVT.

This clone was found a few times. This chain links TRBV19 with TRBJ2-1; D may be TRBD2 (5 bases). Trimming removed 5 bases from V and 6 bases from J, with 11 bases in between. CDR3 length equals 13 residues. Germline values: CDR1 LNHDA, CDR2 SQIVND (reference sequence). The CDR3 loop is CASSSVASNEQFF. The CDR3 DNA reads TGTGCCAGTAGTTCGGTAGCGAGCAATGAGCAGTTCTTC.

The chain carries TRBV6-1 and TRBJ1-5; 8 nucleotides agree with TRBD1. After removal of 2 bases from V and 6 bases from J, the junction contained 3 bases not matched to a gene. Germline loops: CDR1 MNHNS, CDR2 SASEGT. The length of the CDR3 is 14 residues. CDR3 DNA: TGTGCCAGCAGTGAACAGGGGGCGGGTCAGCCCCAGCATTTT. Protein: CASSEQGAGQPQHF.

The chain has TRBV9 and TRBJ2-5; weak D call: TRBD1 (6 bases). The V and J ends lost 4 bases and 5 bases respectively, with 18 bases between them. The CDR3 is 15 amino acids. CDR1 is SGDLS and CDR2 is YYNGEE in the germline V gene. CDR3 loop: CASSSGMGAEETQYF. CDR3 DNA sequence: TGTGCCAGCAGCTCCGGCATGGGGGCTGAGGAGACCCAGTACTTC.

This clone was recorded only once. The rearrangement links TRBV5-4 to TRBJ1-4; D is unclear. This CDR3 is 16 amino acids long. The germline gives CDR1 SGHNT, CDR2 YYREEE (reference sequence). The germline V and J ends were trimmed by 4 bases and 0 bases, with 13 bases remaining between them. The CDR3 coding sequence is TGTGCCAGCAGCCCAGGTGTCGAGGCAACTAATGAAAAACTGTTTTTT. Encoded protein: CASSPGVEATNEKLFF.

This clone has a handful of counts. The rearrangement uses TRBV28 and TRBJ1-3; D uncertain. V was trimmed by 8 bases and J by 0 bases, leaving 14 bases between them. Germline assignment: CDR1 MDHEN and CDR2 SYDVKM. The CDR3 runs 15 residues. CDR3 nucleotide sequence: TGTGCCAGCCAAAAGGGTGGAAGCTCTGGAAACACCATATATTTT. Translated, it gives CASQKGGSSGNTIYF.

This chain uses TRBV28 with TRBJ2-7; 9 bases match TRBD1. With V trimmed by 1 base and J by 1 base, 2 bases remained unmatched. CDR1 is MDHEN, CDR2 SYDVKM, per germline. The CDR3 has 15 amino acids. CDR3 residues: CASSLSGQGSYEQYF. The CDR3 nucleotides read TGTGCCAGCAGTTTATCGGGACAGGGTTCCTACGAGCAGTACTTC.

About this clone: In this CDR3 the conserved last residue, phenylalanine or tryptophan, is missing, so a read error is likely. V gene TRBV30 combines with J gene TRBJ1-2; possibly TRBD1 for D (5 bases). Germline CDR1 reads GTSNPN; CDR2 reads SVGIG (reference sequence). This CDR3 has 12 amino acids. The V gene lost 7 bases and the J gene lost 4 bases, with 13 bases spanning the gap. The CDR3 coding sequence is TGTGCCTTTGCCCGGGACTCCTATGGCTACACCCTC. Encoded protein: CAFARDSYGYTL.

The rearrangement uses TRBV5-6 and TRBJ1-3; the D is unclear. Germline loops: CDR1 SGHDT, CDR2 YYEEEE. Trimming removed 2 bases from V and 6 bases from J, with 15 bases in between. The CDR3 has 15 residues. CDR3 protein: CASSFRGPRVNTIYF. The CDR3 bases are TGTGCCAGCAGCTTTCGGGGTCCTAGGGTAAACACCATATATTTT.

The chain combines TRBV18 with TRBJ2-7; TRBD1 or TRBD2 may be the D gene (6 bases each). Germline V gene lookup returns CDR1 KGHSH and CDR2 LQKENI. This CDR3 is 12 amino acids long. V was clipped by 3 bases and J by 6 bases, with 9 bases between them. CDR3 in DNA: TGTGCCAGCTCACCCAGGGGAGGCGAGCAGTACTTC. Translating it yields CASSPRGGEQYF.

The CDR3 DNA follows: TGTGCCAGCAGCGGGACTAGGGACTACAATGAGCAGTTCTTC. Translating it yields CASSGTRDYNEQFF. The chain links TRBV6-5 to TRBJ2-1; 8 positions match TRBD2. Per the germline V gene, CDR1 is MNHEY and CDR2 is SVGAGI. The CDR3 sequence is 14 residues long. The V gene end was trimmed by 6 bases and the J gene end by 3 bases; junction bases not matched to a gene: 4.

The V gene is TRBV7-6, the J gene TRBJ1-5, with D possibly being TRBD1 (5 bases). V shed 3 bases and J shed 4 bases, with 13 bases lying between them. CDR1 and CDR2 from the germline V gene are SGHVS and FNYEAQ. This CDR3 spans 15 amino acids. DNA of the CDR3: TGTGCCAGCAGCTTGGGGCCGAGCGGAAATCAGCCCCAGCATTTT. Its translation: CASSLGPSGNQPQHF.

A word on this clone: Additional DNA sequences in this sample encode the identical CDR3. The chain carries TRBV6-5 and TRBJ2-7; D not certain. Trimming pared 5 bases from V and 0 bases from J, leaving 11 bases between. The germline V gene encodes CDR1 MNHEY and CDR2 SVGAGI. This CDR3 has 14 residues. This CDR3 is CASSRTLSSYEQYF. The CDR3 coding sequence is TGTGCCAGCAGTCGGACCTTAAGCTCCTACGAGCAGTACTTC.

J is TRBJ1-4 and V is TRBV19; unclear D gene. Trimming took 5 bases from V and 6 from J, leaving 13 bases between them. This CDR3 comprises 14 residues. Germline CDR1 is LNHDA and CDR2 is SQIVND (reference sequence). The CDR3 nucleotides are TGTGCCAGTAGTTTATCGGAACCTTATGAAAAACTGTTTTTT. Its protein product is CASSLSEPYEKLFF.

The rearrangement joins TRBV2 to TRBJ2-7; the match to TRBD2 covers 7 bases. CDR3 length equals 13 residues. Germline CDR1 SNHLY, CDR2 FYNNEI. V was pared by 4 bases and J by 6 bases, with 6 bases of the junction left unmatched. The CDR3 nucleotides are TGTGCCAGCAGTGTTGGGGGGGTCGGCGAGCAGTACTTC. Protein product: CASSVGGVGEQYF.

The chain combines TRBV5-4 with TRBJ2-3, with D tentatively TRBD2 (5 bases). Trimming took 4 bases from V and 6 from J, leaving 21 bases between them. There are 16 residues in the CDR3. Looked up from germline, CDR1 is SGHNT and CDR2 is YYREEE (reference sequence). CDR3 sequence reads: CASSPGGQRVRDTQYF. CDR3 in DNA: TGTGCCAGCAGCCCCGGCGGTCAGAGGGTTCGTGATACGCAGTATTTT.